The rows below give T cell receptor beta chains drawn from one sample of a study of control samples from healthy donors and cancer patients. Clones were read by immunoSEQ multiplex PCR, and TCRdb kept only the in-frame ones, dropping some. In the table there are roughly 400,000 clones, more than 80% of which are singletons. The material sequenced was PBMCs. The receptor source for this set is a man in his forties with head and neck cancer. CDR3s include the opening cysteine and the closing phenylalanine or tryptophan. D genes are given only for firm matches. Not every row has a clone size; where given, it reads once, few, many or a size class.

V gene	J gene	clone size	D gene	CDR3 DNA	CDR3 protein
TRBV10-3	TRBJ1-1	NA	NA	TGTGCCATCAGTGAGATCCCAATTGGGGTGGACACTGAAGCTTTCTTT	CAISEIPIGVDTEAFF
TRBV20-1	TRBJ2-1	NA	NA	TGCAGTGCTTACTTAGCGGAGCAGTTCTTC	CSAYLAEQFF
TRBV11-3	TRBJ2-3	NA	NA	TGTGCCAGCAGCTTAAACAGCAGGGATACGCAGTATTTT	CASSLNSRDTQYF
TRBV6-6	TRBJ1-4	NA	NA	TGTGCCAGCGGGGGGAGCTTGGAAAAACTGTTTTTT	CASGGSLEKLFF
TRBV7-2	TRBJ2-1	NA	NA	TGTGCCAGCGGGGAGTACAATGAGCAGTTCTTC	CASGEYNEQFF
TRBV5-5	TRBJ1-2	NA	NA	TGTGCCAGCAGTCCGGAGGGGTCCCCGTGGTATGGCTACACCTTC	CASSPEGSPWYGYTF
TRBV29-1	TRBJ1-2	NA	TRBD1	TGCAGCGGCCTGACAGGGGACTATGGCTACACCTTC	CSGLTGDYGYTF
TRBV5-3	TRBJ1-1	NA	NA	TGTGCCAGAAGCCCCCGACGGGAGAACACTGAAGCTTTCTTT	CARSPRRENTEAFF
TRBV7-9	TRBJ2-7	few	NA	TGTGCCAGCACTTTGCCGGCAGACCCCTACGAGCAGTACTTC	CASTLPADPYEQYF
TRBV5-6	TRBJ2-7	NA	NA	TGTGCCAGCAGCTTGATGTGGAGCTACGAGCAGTACTTC	CASSLMWSYEQYF
TRBV3-1/TRBV3-2	TRBJ1-6	few	NA	TGTGCCAGCAGCCAATTTGTAAAAGGCGTCTCACCCCTCCACTTT	CASSQFVKGVSPLHF
TRBV6-1	TRBJ1-5	NA	TRBD1	TGTGCCAGCAGTGAATACGGAGGGGGCGTCAATCAGCCCCAGCATTTT	CASSEYGGGVNQPQHF
TRBV6-5	TRBJ1-3	NA	NA	TGTGCCAGCAGTTACGGTATAACCCTCTCCGGAAACACCATATATTTT	CASSYGITLSGNTIYF
TRBV11-3	TRBJ2-2	NA	TRBD1	TGTGCCAGCAGCTATCGGACAGGGAACCCCTCGAACACCGGGGAGCTGTTTTTT	CASSYRTGNPSNTGELFF
TRBV27	TRBJ2-1	NA	TRBD2	TGTGCCAGCAGTCCCCTAGCGGGAGGGAACGACAATGAGCAGTTCTTC	CASSPLAGGNDNEQFF
TRBV6-5	TRBJ1-4	NA	TRBD1	TGTGCCAGCAGTTATTCCGGGACAGGGGCCGAAAAACTGTTTTTT	CASSYSGTGAEKLFF
TRBV6-5	TRBJ2-7	NA	NA	TGTGCCAGCAGTTATAGTACTGGCGCCTACGAGCAGTACTTC	CASSYSTGAYEQYF
TRBV3-1/TRBV3-2	TRBJ2-7	NA	TRBD2	TGTGCCAGCAGCCAAGAAGGGAGGGCTAGCTCCTACGAGCAGTACTTC	CASSQEGRASSYEQYF
TRBV6-6	TRBJ2-7	NA	NA	TGTGCCAGCAGTTACGCGGGGTCCTACGAGCAGTACTTC	CASSYAGSYEQYF
TRBV10-2	TRBJ1-5	few	NA	TGCGCCAGCAGTGAGCGGGAATGGCCCCAGCATTTT	CASSEREWPQHF
TRBV6-6	TRBJ2-1	NA	TRBD2	TGTGCCAGCAGTTCGAAAAGCGGGAGGGCGATCGGTGAGCAGTTCTTC	CASSSKSGRAIGEQFF
TRBV28	TRBJ1-1	NA	NA	TGTGCCAGCTTAGCTTCCCCCACTGAAGCTTTCTTT	CASLASPTEAFF
TRBV9	TRBJ1-2	NA	NA	TGTGCCAGCAGCGAAACGGACGGTTATAGTGGCTACACCTTC	CASSETDGYSGYTF
TRBV29-1	TRBJ1-2	NA	NA	TGCAGCGTTGAGCCCAGGACAGCTAACTATGGCTACACCTTC	CSVEPRTANYGYTF
TRBV18	TRBJ2-7	NA	TRBD1	TGTGCCAGCTCACCGGGACAGGCGCCCGAGCAGTACTTC	CASSPGQAPEQYF
TRBV7-2	TRBJ1-4	NA	TRBD1	TGTGCCAGCAGCAAGACAGGGAGGGTAACTAATGAAAAACTGTTTTTT	CASSKTGRVTNEKLFF
TRBV9	TRBJ2-2	NA	NA	TGTGCCAGCAGTGCCCCTCCGGGACAACTCACCGGGGAGCTGTTTTTT	CASSAPPGQLTGELFF
TRBV11-1	TRBJ2-5	few	NA	TGTGCCAGCAGCTTATTCCGAGAGACCCAGTACTTC	CASSLFRETQYF
TRBV9	TRBJ2-7	NA	NA	TGTGCCAGCAGCGCGGGTATCGGATTGTCCTACGAGCAGTACTTC	CASSAGIGLSYEQYF
TRBV28	TRBJ2-2	NA	NA	TGTGCCAGCAGTTTCCCAGGGACCAACACCGGGGAGCTGTTTTTT	CASSFPGTNTGELFF
TRBV13	TRBJ1-4	NA	NA	TGTGCCACATCCTCGAGGGGCAGTCGATATGAAAAACTGTTTTTT	CATSSRGSRYEKLFF
TRBV9	TRBJ2-7	NA	TRBD2	TGTGCCAGCAGCCCCTGGACTAGCGGGAGCCCCGAGCAGTACTTC	CASSPWTSGSPEQYF
TRBV6-5	TRBJ1-5	NA	NA	TGTGCCAGCAACACAGGGAATCAGCCCCAGCATTTT	CASNTGNQPQHF
TRBV7-2	TRBJ1-2	NA	NA	TGTGCCAGCAGCTTAGAAATGGGTCCAGATAGCGACTATGGCTACACCTTC	CASSLEMGPDSDYGYTF
TRBV19	TRBJ2-2	NA	NA	TGTGCCAGTAGTGCTGGGATTCCCGGGGAGCTGTTTTTT	CASSAGIPGELFF
TRBV6-5	TRBJ1-3	NA	NA	TGTGCCAGCAGCGACCTAAGCTCTGGAAACACCATATATTTT	CASSDLSSGNTIYF
TRBV7-2	TRBJ2-1	NA	NA	TGTGCCAGCAGCTTAGCTGTAAGGGGACCCTACAATGAGCAGTTCTTC	CASSLAVRGPYNEQFF
TRBV7-9	TRBJ2-2	NA	NA	TGTGCCAGTAAACCGACAGGCCCGGGGGGCGGGGAGCTGTTTTTT	CASKPTGPGGGELFF
TRBV24-1	TRBJ1-2	NA	NA	TGTGCCACCAGTGACACCACAGGGTACTATGGCTACACCTTC	CATSDTTGYYGYTF
TRBV4-1	TRBJ2-7	NA	NA	TGCGCCAGCAGCCAAGCGGGGGCCGGCTACGAGCAGTACTTC	CASSQAGAGYEQYF
TRBV6-5	TRBJ2-7	NA	TRBD1	TGTGCCAGCAGCGCCGGGACAGGGGCAACCTACGAGCAGTACTTC	CASSAGTGATYEQYF
TRBV28	TRBJ1-3	NA	NA	TGTGCCAGCAGTACCCCGTGGATCCTCTCTGGAAACACCATATATTTT	CASSTPWILSGNTIYF
TRBV27	TRBJ2-2	NA	NA	TGTGCCAGCCGAGGGATCCCGAGGAACACCGGGGAGCTGTTTTTT	CASRGIPRNTGELFF
TRBV5-4	TRBJ2-4	NA	NA	TGTGCCAGCAGCCCCTTTCGGGCGGGCAAAAACATTCAGTACTTC	CASSPFRAGKNIQYF
TRBV6-5	TRBJ2-1	NA	NA	TGTGCCAGCAGCCCCGCCGGGGGGCACAATGAGCAGTTCTTC	CASSPAGGHNEQFF
TRBV7-2	TRBJ2-1	NA	NA	TGTGCCAGCAGCTTAGCGACAGCCGCACGTGAGCAGTTCTTC	CASSLATAAREQFF
TRBV7-2	TRBJ1-1	NA	NA	TGTGCCAGCAGCTTTGACCACCGGAATCTCAACACTGAAGCTTTCTTT	CASSFDHRNLNTEAFF
TRBV9	TRBJ2-7	NA	NA	TGTGCCAGCAGCGGCGGGCCGTCCTCCTACGAGCAGTACTTC	CASSGGPSSYEQYF
TRBV21-1	TRBJ2-2	NA	NA	TGTGCCAGCGTTGTAAGGGGGCCCCGGAACACCGGGGAGCTGTTTTTT	CASVVRGPRNTGELFF
TRBV4-2	TRBJ1-1	NA	NA	TGTGCCAGCAGCCAAGGCGGAGGGTTGAACACTGAAGCTTTCTTT	CASSQGGGLNTEAFF
TRBV14	TRBJ2-1	NA	NA	TGTGCCAGCAGCCAGAGGACTGATTCCTACAATGAGCAGTTCTTC	CASSQRTDSYNEQFF
TRBV19	TRBJ2-2	NA	NA	TGTGCCAGTATCGGGCAGGGAGCCGGGGAGCTGTTTTTT	CASIGQGAGELFF
TRBV9	TRBJ1-6	NA	NA	TGTGCCAGCAGCGTAACCGGGGAGGATAATTCACCCCTCCACTTT	CASSVTGEDNSPLHF
TRBV4-2	TRBJ2-7	NA	NA	TGTGCCAGCAGCGTGGGCCGGGGGGCGAGCGAGCAGTACTTC	CASSVGRGASEQYF
TRBV19	TRBJ2-7	NA	TRBD1	TGTGCCAGTAGTTCCCCCCGGGACAGGGTCGCCTACGAGCAGTACTTC	CASSSPRDRVAYEQYF
TRBV5-1	TRBJ2-7	NA	NA	TGCGCCAGCAGCCCAGACCTCTACGAGCAGTACTTC	CASSPDLYEQYF
TRBV2	TRBJ1-1	NA	NA	TGTGCCAGCAGTGATGACGGAATGAACACTGAAGCTTTCTTT	CASSDDGMNTEAFF
TRBV6-6	TRBJ1-2	NA	NA	TGTGCCAGCAGTTACTCTGCGGGTAACTATGGCTACACCTTC	CASSYSAGNYGYTF
TRBV24-1	TRBJ2-3	NA	TRBD1	TGTGCCACCAGTGTGTCGACAGGGGGAAGCACAGATACGCAGTATTTT	CATSVSTGGSTDTQYF